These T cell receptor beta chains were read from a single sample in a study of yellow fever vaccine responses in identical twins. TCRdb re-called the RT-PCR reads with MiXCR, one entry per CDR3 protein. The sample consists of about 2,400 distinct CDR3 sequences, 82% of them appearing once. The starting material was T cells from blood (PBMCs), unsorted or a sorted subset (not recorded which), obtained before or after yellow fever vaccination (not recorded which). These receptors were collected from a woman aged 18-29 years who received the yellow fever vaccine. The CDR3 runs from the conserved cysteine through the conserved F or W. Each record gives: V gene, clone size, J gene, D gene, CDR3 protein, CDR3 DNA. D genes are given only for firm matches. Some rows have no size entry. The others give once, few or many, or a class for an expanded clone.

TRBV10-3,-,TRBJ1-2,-,CAINGGDYGYTF,TGTGCCATCAATGGAGGCGACTATGGCTACACCTTC
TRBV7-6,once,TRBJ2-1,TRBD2,CASGLAGDPRQNEQFF,TGTGCCAGCGGGCTAGCGGGGGACCCGCGACAGAATGAGCAGTTCTTC
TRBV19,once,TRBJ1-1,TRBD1,CASRTGTANTEAFF,TGTGCCAGTAGGACCGGGACAGCGAACACTGAAGCTTTCTTT
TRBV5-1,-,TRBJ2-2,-,CASSTKANTGELFF,TGCGCCAGCAGCACAAAAGCGAACACCGGGGAGCTGTTTTTT
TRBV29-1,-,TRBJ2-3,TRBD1,CSVLTTGETQYF,TGCAGCGTGTTAACGACAGGGGAGACGCAGTATTTT
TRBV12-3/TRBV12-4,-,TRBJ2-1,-,CASSPRIGEQFF,TGTGCCAGCAGTCCCAGGATCGGTGAGCAGTTCTTC
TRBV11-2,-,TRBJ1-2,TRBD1,CASSLMGQGGGYTF,TGTGCCAGCAGCTTAATGGGACAGGGAGGCGGCTACACCTTC
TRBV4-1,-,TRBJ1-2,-,CASSQDQEFYGYTF,TGCGCCAGCAGCCAAGATCAGGAATTCTATGGCTACACCTTC
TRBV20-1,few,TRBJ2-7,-,CSARLADYEQYF,TGCAGTGCTAGACTAGCTGATTACGAGCAGTACTTC
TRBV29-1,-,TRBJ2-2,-,CSGLTVGELFF,TGCAGCGGGCTGACAGTCGGGGAGCTGTTTTTT
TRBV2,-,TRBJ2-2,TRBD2,CASSVGLAGGRTGELFF,TGTGCCAGCAGTGTCGGTCTAGCGGGAGGGCGCACCGGGGAGCTGTTTTTT
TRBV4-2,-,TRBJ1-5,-,CASSQARGPQPQHF,TGTGCCAGCAGCCAAGCCCGGGGCCCTCAGCCCCAGCATTTT
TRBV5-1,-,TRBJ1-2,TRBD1,CASSPGTANLLNYGYTF,TGCGCCAGCAGCCCCGGGACAGCAAACCTACTCAACTATGGCTACACCTTC
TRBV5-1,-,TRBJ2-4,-,CASSFGTDASKNIQYF,TGCGCCAGCAGCTTCGGGACGGACGCCTCCAAAAACATTCAGTACTTC
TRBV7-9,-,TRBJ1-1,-,CASSFPGQGKEAFF,TGTGCCAGCAGCTTTCCTGGGCAGGGGAAAGAAGCTTTCTTT
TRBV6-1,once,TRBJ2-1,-,CASSEDEGTYNEQFF,TGTGCCAGCAGTGAAGATGAGGGAACCTACAATGAGCAGTTCTTC
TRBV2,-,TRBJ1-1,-,CASRERKGTEAFF,TGTGCCAGCAGGGAGAGAAAGGGGACTGAAGCTTTCTTT
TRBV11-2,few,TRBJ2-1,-,CASSLDLGDGEQFF,TGTGCCAGCAGCTTAGACTTGGGGGATGGTGAGCAGTTCTTC
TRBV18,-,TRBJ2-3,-,CASSPREDTQYF,TGTGCCAGCTCACCACGGGAAGATACGCAGTATTTT
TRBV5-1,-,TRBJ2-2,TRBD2,CASSPGLAGVGELFF,TGCGCCAGCAGCCCCGGACTAGCGGGAGTCGGGGAGCTGTTTTTT
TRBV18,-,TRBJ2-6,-,CASSTSGANVLTF,TGTGCCAGCTCAACCTCTGGGGCCAACGTCCTGACTTTC
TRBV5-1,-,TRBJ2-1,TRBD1,CASSGQGPSKDEQFF,TGCGCCAGCAGCGGACAGGGGCCCAGTAAAGATGAGCAGTTCTTC
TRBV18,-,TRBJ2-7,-,CASSPKDTYEQYF,TGTGCCAGCTCACCCAAGGACACCTACGAGCAGTACTTC
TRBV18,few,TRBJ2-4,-,CASSPRDKLAKNIQYF,TGTGCCAGCTCACCCCGGGACAAGCTAGCCAAAAACATTCAGTACTTC
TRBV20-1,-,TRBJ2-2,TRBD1,CSARVPGQGVAGELFF,TGCAGTGCTAGAGTCCCGGGACAGGGAGTTGCCGGGGAGCTGTTTTTT
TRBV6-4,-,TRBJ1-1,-,CASSEGVYTEAFF,TGTGCCAGCAGTGAGGGAGTTTACACTGAAGCTTTCTTT
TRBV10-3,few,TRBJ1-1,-,CATAYTGNTEAFF,TGTGCCACCGCGTATACAGGGAACACTGAAGCTTTCTTT
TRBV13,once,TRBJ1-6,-,CASSLDRDSPLHF,TGTGCCAGCAGCTTGGACAGAGATTCACCCCTCCACTTT
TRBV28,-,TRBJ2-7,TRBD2,CASSEREYEQYF,TGTGCCAGCAGTGAGCGGGAGTACGAGCAGTACTTC
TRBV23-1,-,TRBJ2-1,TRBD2,CASSRLAGESSSYNEQFF,TGCGCCAGCAGTCGACTAGCGGGAGAGTCGAGCTCCTACAATGAGCAGTTCTTC
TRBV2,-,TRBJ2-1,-,CASTVKVASYNEQFF,TGTGCCAGCACCGTTAAGGTAGCCTCCTACAATGAGCAGTTCTTC
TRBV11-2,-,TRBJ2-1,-,CASSLGNSYNEQFF,TGTGCCAGCAGCTTAGGGAACTCCTACAATGAGCAGTTCTTC
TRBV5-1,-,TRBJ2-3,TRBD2,CASSDRLAGTDTQYF,TGCGCCAGCAGCGATCGACTAGCGGGAACAGATACGCAGTATTTT
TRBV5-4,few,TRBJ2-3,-,CASSLAGFADTQYF,TGTGCCAGCAGCTTGGCAGGGTTCGCAGATACGCAGTATTTT
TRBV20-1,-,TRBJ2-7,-,CSAHGGQTYEQYF,TGCAGTGCCCACGGGGGACAGACCTACGAGCAGTACTTC
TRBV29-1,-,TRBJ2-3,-,CSVEVSTDTQYF,TGCAGCGTTGAAGTAAGCACAGATACGCAGTATTTT
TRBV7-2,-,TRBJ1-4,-,CASSLAPTNEKLFF,TGTGCCAGCAGCTTAGCTCCAACTAATGAAAAACTGTTTTTT
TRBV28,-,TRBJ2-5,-,CASPIRETQYF,TGTGCCAGTCCAATTAGGGAGACCCAGTACTTC
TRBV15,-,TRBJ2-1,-,CATSGGGNEQFF,TGTGCCACCAGCGGAGGGGGTAATGAGCAGTTCTTC
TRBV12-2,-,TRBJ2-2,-,CASRPKNTGELFF,TGTGCAAGTCGCCCGAAGAACACCGGGGAGCTGTTTTTT
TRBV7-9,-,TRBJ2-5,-,CASSRDTYQETQYF,TGTGCCAGCAGTCGCGACACGTATCAAGAGACCCAGTACTTC
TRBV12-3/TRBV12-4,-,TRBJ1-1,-,CASTDGGEAFF,TGTGCCAGCACCGACGGAGGTGAAGCTTTCTTT
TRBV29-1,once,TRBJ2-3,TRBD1,CSFRGLTDTQYF,TGCAGCTTCAGGGGGCTCACAGATACGCAGTATTTT
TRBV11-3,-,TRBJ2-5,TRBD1,CASSSTGTETQYF,TGTGCCAGCAGCTCGACAGGGACGGAGACCCAGTACTTC
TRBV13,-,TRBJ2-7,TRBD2,CASTQMGLGAFWQYF,TGTGCCAGTACCCAGATGGGACTAGGGGCGTTCTGGCAGTACTTC
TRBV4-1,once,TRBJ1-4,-,CASSRPLGKLFF,TGCGCCAGCAGCCGACCGCTAGGGAAACTGTTTTTT
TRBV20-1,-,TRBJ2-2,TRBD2,CSASPTSGTGELFF,TGCAGTGCTTCCCCGACTAGCGGTACCGGGGAGCTGTTTTTT
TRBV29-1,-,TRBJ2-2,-,CSVEGWGSTGELFF,TGCAGCGTTGAAGGGTGGGGGTCCACCGGGGAGCTGTTTTTT
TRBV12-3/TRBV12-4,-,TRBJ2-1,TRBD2,CASSPLAGGYNEQFF,TGTGCCAGCAGTCCGCTAGCGGGAGGGTACAATGAGCAGTTCTTC
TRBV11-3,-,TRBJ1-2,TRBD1,CASSPGQGQDGYTF,TGTGCCAGCAGCCCGGGACAGGGACAGGATGGCTACACCTTC
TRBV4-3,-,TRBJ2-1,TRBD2,CASSQESGPSGTYNEQFF,TGCGCCAGCAGCCAAGAATCCGGGCCTAGCGGGACATACAATGAGCAGTTCTTC
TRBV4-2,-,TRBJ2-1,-,CASSQDYRGHNEQFF,TGTGCCAGCAGCCAAGATTATCGGGGTCACAATGAGCAGTTCTTC
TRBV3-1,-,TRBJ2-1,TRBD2,CASSQGAGAYNEQFF,TGTGCCAGCAGCCAAGGAGCGGGGGCGTACAATGAGCAGTTCTTC
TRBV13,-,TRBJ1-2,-,CASSLGPARASYGYTF,TGTGCCAGCAGCTTAGGCCCCGCGAGGGCTAGCTATGGCTACACCTTC
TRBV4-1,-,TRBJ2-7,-,CASSQDWGGGEQYF,TGCGCCAGCAGCCAAGACTGGGGAGGTGGGGAGCAGTACTTC